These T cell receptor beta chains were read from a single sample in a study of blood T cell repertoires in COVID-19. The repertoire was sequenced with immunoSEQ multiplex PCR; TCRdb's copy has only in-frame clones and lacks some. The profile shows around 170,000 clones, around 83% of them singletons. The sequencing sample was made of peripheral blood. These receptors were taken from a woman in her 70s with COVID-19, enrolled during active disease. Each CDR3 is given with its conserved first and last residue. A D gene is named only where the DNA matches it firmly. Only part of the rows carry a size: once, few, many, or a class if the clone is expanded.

TGTGCCAGCAGCAAAATCGGACAGGGCGAAAAACTGTTTTTT,CASSKIGQGEKLFF,-,TRBD1,TRBV28,TRBJ1-4
TGTGCCAGCAGTGATCGGGGGGACGCGTACAATGAGCAGTTCTTC,CASSDRGDAYNEQFF,-,TRBD2,TRBV6-1,TRBJ2-1
TGCAGCGTTGTGACTTCCTCCTACGAGCAGTACTTC,CSVVTSSYEQYF,-,-,TRBV29-1,TRBJ2-7
TGTGCCAGCAGCTTGGGGGGAGGCGAGGAGCAGTTCTTC,CASSLGGGEEQFF,-,-,TRBV7-3,TRBJ2-1
TGTGCCAGCAGCCCAGGGGACGGCGAGTTCTTC,CASSPGDGEFF,-,-,TRBV21-1,TRBJ2-1
TGTGCCAGCAGCTTGGGCGGGACTATTGGCTACACCTTC,CASSLGGTIGYTF,-,-,TRBV5-4,TRBJ1-2
TGTGCCAGCAGTTTGGAGGCAGATACGCAGTATTTT,CASSLEADTQYF,-,-,TRBV28,TRBJ2-3
TGTGCCAGCTCACTCCAGGGATACGAGCAGTACTTC,CASSLQGYEQYF,-,-,TRBV18,TRBJ2-7
TGTGCCAGCAGCTACGACACGAACACTGAAGCTTTCTTT,CASSYDTNTEAFF,-,-,TRBV11-3,TRBJ1-1
TGTGCCAGCAGCTCAAGGGGGTACCACCTTGGGTGTACGCAGTATTTT,CASSSRGYHLGCTQYF,-,-,TRBV21-1,TRBJ2-3
TGCGCCAGCAGCTTGGGAGCCTCTGGAAACACCATATATTTT,CASSLGASGNTIYF,-,-,TRBV5-1,TRBJ1-3
TGTGCCAGCAGTTCTATCAGGACAGGGTCGAATGAGCAGTTCTTC,CASSSIRTGSNEQFF,-,TRBD1,TRBV28,TRBJ2-1
TGCAGCGTGGCTAGGGGGACGAACACTGAAGCTTTCTTT,CSVARGTNTEAFF,-,-,TRBV29-1,TRBJ1-1
TGTGCAAGTCGCTTAGGCGGTAGGGACAGGGGGAGGGTAAATCAGCCCCAGCATTTT,CASRLGGRDRGRVNQPQHF,-,-,TRBV12-2,TRBJ1-5
TGTGCCACCAGCAGGAGCGGGACGACCTACGAGCAGTACTTC,CATSRSGTTYEQYF,-,TRBD2,TRBV15,TRBJ2-7
TGTGCTAGCAGGCCCCTATCCTACAATGAGCAGTTCTTC,CASRPLSYNEQFF,-,-,TRBV2,TRBJ2-1
TGTGCCAGCAGTACCTCGGGGGGCCCGAACTATGGCTACACCTTC,CASSTSGGPNYGYTF,many,-,TRBV28,TRBJ1-2
TGTGCCAGCAGGCAGGGGGCGGCTGAGCAGTTCTTC,CASRQGAAEQFF,-,TRBD1,TRBV28,TRBJ2-1
TGTGCCAGCAGTGACAGCACTGAAGCTTTCTTT,CASSDSTEAFF,-,-,TRBV25-1,TRBJ1-1
TGCAGCGTCCGGCGGGAGAGGAGCACCGGGGAGCTGTTTTTT,CSVRRERSTGELFF,-,TRBD2,TRBV29-1,TRBJ2-2
TGTGCCAGCAGCTCCCCTGGACTAGCGGGCAATGAGCAGTTCTTC,CASSSPGLAGNEQFF,-,TRBD2,TRBV11-3,TRBJ2-1
TGTGCCAGCTCACCGCCGGGACTAGCGCTCTCGAACACCGGGGAGCTGTTTTTT,CASSPPGLALSNTGELFF,-,TRBD2,TRBV18,TRBJ2-2
TGTGCCAGCAGCCAAGAATTAGTATCGAAACCCTCCTACGAGCAGTACTTC,CASSQELVSKPSYEQYF,-,-,TRBV3-1/TRBV3-2,TRBJ2-7
TGTGCCAGCAGTTTAGGAGGTCCTTCACTGAGTCAGCCCCAGCATTTT,CASSLGGPSLSQPQHF,once,-,TRBV28,TRBJ1-5
TGTGCCAGCAGCTTGACCCTAGGAGTTGGCTACGAGCAGTACTTC,CASSLTLGVGYEQYF,-,-,TRBV5-4,TRBJ2-7
TGTGCCAGCAGTTTAGAGTCGCGGCATATGAAAGCTTTCTTT,CASSLESRHMKAFF,-,-,TRBV27,TRBJ1-1
TGTGCCTGGAGAGCAGGGGGCGCTGGCTACACCTTC,CAWRAGGAGYTF,-,TRBD1,TRBV30,TRBJ1-2
TGTGCCAGCAGTGGGACAGAAACCTTTGGTGGAAACACCATATATTTT,CASSGTETFGGNTIYF,-,-,TRBV2,TRBJ1-3
TGCGCCAGCAGCTTGATCCCGGGGACTAGCGGGACCGGGGAGCTGTTTTTT,CASSLIPGTSGTGELFF,-,TRBD2,TRBV5-1,TRBJ2-2
TGTGCCAGCAGCTTAAACCGGGGTAGCTCCTACAATGAGCAGTTCTTC,CASSLNRGSSYNEQFF,-,-,TRBV7-3,TRBJ2-1
TGTGCCAGCAGCCTAGCGGGAGTGTCCTACAATGAGCAGTTCTTC,CASSLAGVSYNEQFF,-,TRBD2,TRBV7-3,TRBJ2-1
TGTGCCAGCAAGGGTCAGGGGCAGCTAAACATTCAGTACTTC,CASKGQGQLNIQYF,-,-,TRBV6-5,TRBJ2-4
TGTGCCAGCCTTCTAGCGGGAGAGGTCAATGAGCAGTTCTTC,CASLLAGEVNEQFF,-,TRBD2,TRBV6-6,TRBJ2-1
TGTGCCAGCAGCTTAAGGGGGACGGGCACAGATACGCAGTATTTT,CASSLRGTGTDTQYF,-,-,TRBV11-2,TRBJ2-3
TGTGCCTGGAGTATAGCGGGAGGGCCGGGTGAGACCCAGTACTTC,CAWSIAGGPGETQYF,-,TRBD2,TRBV30,TRBJ2-5
TGTGCCAGCAGGCCTTCCACAGGGGATGAAAAACTGTTTTTT,CASRPSTGDEKLFF,-,TRBD1,TRBV6-5,TRBJ1-4
TGCGCCAGCAGCTTGCAAGGGGCCGGTGATCAGCCCCAGCATTTT,CASSLQGAGDQPQHF,-,-,TRBV5-1,TRBJ1-5
TGTGCCAGTAGTATTTCGGGACTGACCACCGGGGAGCTGTTTTTT,CASSISGLTTGELFF,-,-,TRBV19,TRBJ2-2
TGTGCCAGTAGTATACGGGTAGCGGCTTTGTCCTACAATGAGCAGTTCTTC,CASSIRVAALSYNEQFF,-,-,TRBV19,TRBJ2-1
TGTGCCAGCAGCTTTAAGGGGTATAATTCACCCCTCCACTTT,CASSFKGYNSPLHF,few,-,TRBV11-1,TRBJ1-6
TGCGCCAGCAGCTTGACGGGGACTAGCTCCTACAATGAGCAGTTCTTC,CASSLTGTSSYNEQFF,-,TRBD2,TRBV5-1,TRBJ2-1